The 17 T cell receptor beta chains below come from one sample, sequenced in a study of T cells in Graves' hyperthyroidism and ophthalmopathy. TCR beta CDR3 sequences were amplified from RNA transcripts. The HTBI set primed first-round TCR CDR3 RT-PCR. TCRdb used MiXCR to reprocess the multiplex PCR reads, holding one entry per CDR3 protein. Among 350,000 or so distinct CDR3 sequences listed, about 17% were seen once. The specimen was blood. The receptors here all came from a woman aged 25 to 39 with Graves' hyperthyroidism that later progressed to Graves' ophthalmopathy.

The CDR3 region is CASSLSLGGSEQFF. In nucleotides, the CDR3 is TGTGCCAGCAGCTTATCATTGGGCGGGAGTGAGCAGTTCTTC. V is TRBV7-9 and J is TRBJ2-1, with TRBD2 matching 7 bases. The CDR3 length is 14 residues. Germline CDR1 SEHNR, CDR2 FQNEAQ (reference sequence). The trim removed 2 bases at V and 9 bases at J, leaving 7 bases unmatched. Variable domain in full (rest from reference TRBV7-9 and TRBJ2-1): DTGVSQNPRHKITKRGQNVTFRCDPISEHNRLYWYRQTLGQGPEFLTYFQNEAQLEKSRLLSDRFSAERPKGSFSTLEIQRTEQGDSAMYLCASSLSLGGSEQFFGPGTRLTVL.

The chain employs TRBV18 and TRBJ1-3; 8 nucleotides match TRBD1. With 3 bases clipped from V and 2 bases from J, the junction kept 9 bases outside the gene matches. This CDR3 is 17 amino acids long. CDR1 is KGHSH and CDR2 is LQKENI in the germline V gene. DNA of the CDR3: TGTGCCAGCTCACCCAAAACCGGGACAGGAGCTGGAAACACCATATATTTT. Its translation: CASSPKTGTGAGNTIYF. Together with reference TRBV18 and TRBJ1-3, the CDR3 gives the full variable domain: NAGVMQNPRHLVRRRGQEARLRCSPMKGHSHVYWYRQLPEEGLKFMVYLQKENIIDESGMPKERFSAEFPKEGPSILRIQQVVRGDSAAYFCASSPKTGTGAGNTIYFGEGSWLTVV.

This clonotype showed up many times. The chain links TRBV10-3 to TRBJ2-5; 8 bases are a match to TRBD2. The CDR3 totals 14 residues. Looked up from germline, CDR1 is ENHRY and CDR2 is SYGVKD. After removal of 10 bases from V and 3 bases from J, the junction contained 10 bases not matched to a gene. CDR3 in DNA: TGTGCCACCTTAGCGGGAAACCCTGAAGAGACCCAGTACTTC. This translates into CATLAGNPEETQYF.

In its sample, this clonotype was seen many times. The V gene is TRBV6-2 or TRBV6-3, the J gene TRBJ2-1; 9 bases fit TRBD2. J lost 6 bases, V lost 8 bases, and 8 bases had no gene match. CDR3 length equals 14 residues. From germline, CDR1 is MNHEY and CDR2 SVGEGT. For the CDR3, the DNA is TGTGCCAGCGGATCGACTAGCGGTTTCAATGAGCAGTTCTTC. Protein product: CASGSTSGFNEQFF.

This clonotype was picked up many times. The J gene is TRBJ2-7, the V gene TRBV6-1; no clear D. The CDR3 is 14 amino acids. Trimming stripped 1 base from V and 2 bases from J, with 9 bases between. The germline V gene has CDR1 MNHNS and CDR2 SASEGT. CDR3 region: CASSEVGGAYEQYF. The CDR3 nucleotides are TGTGCCAGCAGTGAAGTTGGCGGCGCCTACGAGCAGTACTTC.

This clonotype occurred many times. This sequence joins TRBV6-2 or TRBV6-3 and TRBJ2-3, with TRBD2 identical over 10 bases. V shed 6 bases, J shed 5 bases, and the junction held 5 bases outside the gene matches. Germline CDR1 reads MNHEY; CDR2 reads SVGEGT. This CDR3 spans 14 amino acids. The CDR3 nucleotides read TGTGCCAGCAGCCCACGACTAGCGGGAGATACGCAGTATTTT. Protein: CASSPRLAGDTQYF.

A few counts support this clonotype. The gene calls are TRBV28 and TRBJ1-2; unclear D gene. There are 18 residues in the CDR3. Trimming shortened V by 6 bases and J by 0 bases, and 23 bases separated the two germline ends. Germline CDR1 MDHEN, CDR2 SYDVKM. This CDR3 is CASRSRRVGGKSNYGYTF. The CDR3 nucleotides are TGTGCCAGCAGATCTAGGAGGGTCGGCGGAAAATCTAACTATGGCTACACCTTC.

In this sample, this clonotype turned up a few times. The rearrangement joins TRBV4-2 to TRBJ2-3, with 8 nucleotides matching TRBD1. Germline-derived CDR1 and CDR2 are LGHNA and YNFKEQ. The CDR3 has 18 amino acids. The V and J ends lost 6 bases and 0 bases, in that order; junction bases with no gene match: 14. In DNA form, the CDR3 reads TGTGCCAGCAGGGGAGAGCTGGACAGGGAGCATAGCACAGATACGCAGTATTTT. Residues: CASRGELDREHSTDTQYF.

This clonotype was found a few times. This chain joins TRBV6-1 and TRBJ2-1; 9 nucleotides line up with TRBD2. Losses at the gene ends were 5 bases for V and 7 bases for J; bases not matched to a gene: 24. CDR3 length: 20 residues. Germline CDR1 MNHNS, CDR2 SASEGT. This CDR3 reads CASSRTPSPYGRGGMNEQFF. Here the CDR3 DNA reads TGTGCCAGCAGTCGAACCCCCTCTCCGTACGGGCGGGGGGGCATGAATGAGCAGTTCTTC.

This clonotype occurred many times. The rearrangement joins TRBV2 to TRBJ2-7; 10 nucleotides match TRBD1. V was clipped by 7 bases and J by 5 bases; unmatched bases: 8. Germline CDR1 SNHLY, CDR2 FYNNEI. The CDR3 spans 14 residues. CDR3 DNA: TGTGCCAGCACCCTCGGGACAGGGGTCAACGAGCAGTACTTC. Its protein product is CASTLGTGVNEQYF.

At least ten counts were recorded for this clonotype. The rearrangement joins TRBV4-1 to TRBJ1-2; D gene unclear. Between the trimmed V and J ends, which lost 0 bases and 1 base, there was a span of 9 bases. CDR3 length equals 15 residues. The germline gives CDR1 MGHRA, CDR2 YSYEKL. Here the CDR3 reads CASSQESGSNYGYTF. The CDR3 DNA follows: TGCGCCAGCAGCCAAGAGTCCGGTAGTAACTATGGCTACACCTTC.

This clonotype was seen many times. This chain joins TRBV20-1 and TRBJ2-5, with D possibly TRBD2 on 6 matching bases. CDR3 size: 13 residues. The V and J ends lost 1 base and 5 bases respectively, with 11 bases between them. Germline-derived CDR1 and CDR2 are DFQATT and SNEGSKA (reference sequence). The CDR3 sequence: CSARAGVWETQYF. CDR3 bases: TGCAGTGCTAGAGCGGGAGTATGGGAGACCCAGTACTTC.

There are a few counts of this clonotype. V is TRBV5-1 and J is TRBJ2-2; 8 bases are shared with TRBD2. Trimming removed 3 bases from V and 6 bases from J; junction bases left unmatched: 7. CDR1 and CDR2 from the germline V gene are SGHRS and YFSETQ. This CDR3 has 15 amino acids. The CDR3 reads CASSWLGLVSGELFF. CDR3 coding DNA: TGCGCCAGCAGCTGGCTGGGACTAGTGTCCGGGGAGCTGTTTTTT.

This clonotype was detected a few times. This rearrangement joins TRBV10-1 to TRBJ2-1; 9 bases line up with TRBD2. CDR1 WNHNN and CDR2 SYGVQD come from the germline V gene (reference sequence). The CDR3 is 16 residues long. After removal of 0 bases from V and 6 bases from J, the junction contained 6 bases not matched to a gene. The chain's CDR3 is CASSESSAGGPNEQFF. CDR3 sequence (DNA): TGCGCCAGCAGTGAGTCTTCGGCGGGGGGGCCCAATGAGCAGTTCTTC.

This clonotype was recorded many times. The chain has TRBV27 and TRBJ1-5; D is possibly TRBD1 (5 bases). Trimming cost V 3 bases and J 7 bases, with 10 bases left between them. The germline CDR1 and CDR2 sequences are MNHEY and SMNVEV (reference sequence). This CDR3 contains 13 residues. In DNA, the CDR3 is TGTGCCAGCAGTTTCCAGGGATACCAGCCCCAGCATTTT. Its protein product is CASSFQGYQPQHF.

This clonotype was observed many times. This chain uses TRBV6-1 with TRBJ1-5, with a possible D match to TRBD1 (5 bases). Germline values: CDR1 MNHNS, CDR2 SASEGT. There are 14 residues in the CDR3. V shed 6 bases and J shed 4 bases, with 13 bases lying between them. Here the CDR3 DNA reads TGTGCCAGCAGCCCCGTGGGGGGGAATCAGCCCCAGCATTTT. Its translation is CASSPVGGNQPQHF.

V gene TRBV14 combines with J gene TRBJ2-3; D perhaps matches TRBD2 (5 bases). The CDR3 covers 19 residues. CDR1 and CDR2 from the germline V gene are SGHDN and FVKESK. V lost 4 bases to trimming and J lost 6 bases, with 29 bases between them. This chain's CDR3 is CASSPLARRRNPPHDTQYF. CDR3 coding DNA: TGTGCCAGCAGCCCTCTCGCAAGAAGGAGGAATCCTCCACATGATACGCAGTATTTT.